A selection of T cell receptor beta chains follows, all from one sample in a study of blood T cell repertoires in COVID-19. Repertoires were generated with immunoSEQ multiplex PCR, while TCRdb's copy carries only in-frame clones and drops some. The sample records over 130,000 clones, approximately 83% being singletons. Sample: peripheral blood. Receptors were obtained from a woman in her sixties with acute or convalescent COVID-19. Each CDR3 is given with its conserved first and last residue. The order of the fields is J gene, V gene, clone size, D gene, CDR3 protein, CDR3 DNA. A D gene is named only where the DNA matches it firmly. Size is stated for part of the rows, as once, few or many counts, or as a class when the clone is expanded.

>TRBJ2-1|TRBV7-3|.|.
CASSFLGRSSYNEQFF
TGTGCCAGCAGCTTCCTTGGTCGGAGCTCCTACAATGAGCAGTTCTTC
>TRBJ2-1|TRBV6-2/TRBV6-3|once|.
CASSWGGGNEQFF
TGTGCCAGCAGTTGGGGAGGGGGCAATGAGCAGTTCTTC
>TRBJ1-3|TRBV28|.|.
CASSFRSPGNTIYF
TGTGCCAGCAGTTTCAGATCGCCCGGAAACACCATATATTTT
>TRBJ2-5|TRBV15|.|.
CATSTEETQYF
TGTGCCACCAGCACCGAAGAGACCCAGTACTTC
>TRBJ2-1|TRBV6-4|.|.
CASSEQVRNEQFF
TGTGCCAGCAGTGAACAGGTTCGGAATGAGCAGTTCTTC
>TRBJ1-2|TRBV28|.|.
CASRLDRRGMVGYTF
TGTGCCAGCAGGTTAGACCGCCGCGGGATGGTTGGCTACACCTTC
>TRBJ2-5|TRBV9|.|.
CASSVLDSQETQYF
TGTGCCAGCAGCGTCTTGGACAGTCAAGAGACCCAGTACTTC
>TRBJ1-3|TRBV10-3|once|.
CATAPLDSSGNTIYF
TGTGCCACCGCCCCCCTGGACAGCTCTGGAAACACCATATATTTT
>TRBJ2-1|TRBV13|.|TRBD1
CASSSPGQLFNEQFF
TGTGCCAGCAGCTCACCGGGACAGCTGTTCAATGAGCAGTTCTTC
>TRBJ2-5|TRBV5-5|.|.
CASSQGRGQETQYF
TGTGCCAGCAGCCAGGGGAGGGGGCAAGAGACCCAGTACTTC
>TRBJ2-5|TRBV11-3|once|.
CASSANPQGGETQYF
TGTGCCAGCAGCGCTAACCCACAGGGTGGAGAGACCCAGTACTTC